Listed below are T cell receptor beta chains from one sample, sequenced in a study of cytomegalovirus exposure and HLA in healthy donors. Using immunoSEQ multiplex PCR, the repertoire was profiled, and TCRdb retains in-frame clones only, with some absent. The data show 100,000 to 150,000 clones, with 89% seen just once and about 1% held by the top ten. The sequenced sample consisted of PBMCs. The receptors originated from a woman between 18 and 30 years old in good health and CMV-seronegative. CDR3s include the opening cysteine and the closing phenylalanine or tryptophan. D genes are given only for firm matches. A clone size is listed for some rows: how often the clone was seen (once, few, many), or a class if it is expanded.

d_gene: -; j_gene: TRBJ2-7; abundance: -; len: 12; v_gene: TRBV30; CDR3aa: CAAQLRMYEQYF
d_gene: -; j_gene: TRBJ1-2; abundance: -; len: 12; v_gene: TRBV29-1; CDR3aa: CSVPFQGYGYTF
d_gene: -; j_gene: TRBJ2-1; abundance: -; len: 16; v_gene: TRBV27; CDR3aa: CASSLERAGGSGEQFF
d_gene: -; j_gene: TRBJ1-4; abundance: -; len: 14; v_gene: TRBV19; CDR3aa: CASRSHATNEKLFF
d_gene: -; j_gene: TRBJ1-5; abundance: -; len: 15; v_gene: TRBV2; CDR3aa: CASSDEDRAKQPQHF
d_gene: -; j_gene: TRBJ2-7; abundance: -; len: 15; v_gene: TRBV13; CDR3aa: CASSLGPAGSYEQYF
d_gene: TRBD1; j_gene: TRBJ2-1; abundance: -; len: 14; v_gene: TRBV27; CDR3aa: CASRPGQVDNEQFF
d_gene: -; j_gene: TRBJ1-1; abundance: -; len: 14; v_gene: TRBV10-2; CDR3aa: CASSWGGMNTEAFF
d_gene: TRBD1; j_gene: TRBJ1-6; abundance: few; len: 15; v_gene: TRBV6-4; CDR3aa: CASRTGEWDNSPLHF
d_gene: -; j_gene: TRBJ2-1; abundance: -; len: 13; v_gene: TRBV14; CDR3aa: CASSLLSSNEQFF
d_gene: -; j_gene: TRBJ1-1; abundance: -; len: 13; v_gene: TRBV7-9; CDR3aa: CASSLTGNTEAFF
d_gene: TRBD2; j_gene: TRBJ2-2; abundance: few; len: 16; v_gene: TRBV7-9; CDR3aa: CASSSLAGGNTGELFF
d_gene: -; j_gene: TRBJ1-2; abundance: -; len: 14; v_gene: TRBV10-2; CDR3aa: CASSEWSVNYGYTF
d_gene: TRBD2; j_gene: TRBJ2-1; abundance: -; len: 14; v_gene: TRBV27; CDR3aa: CASSLVGLVGEQFF
d_gene: TRBD2; j_gene: TRBJ2-5; abundance: -; len: 17; v_gene: TRBV10-2; CDR3aa: CASSELISGGSGETQYF
d_gene: -; j_gene: TRBJ2-1; abundance: -; len: 18; v_gene: TRBV5-4; CDR3aa: CASSLGGSEPSSYNEQFF
d_gene: -; j_gene: TRBJ2-1; abundance: -; len: 14; v_gene: TRBV14; CDR3aa: CASSQGIAFNEQFF
d_gene: -; j_gene: TRBJ1-2; abundance: -; len: 11; v_gene: TRBV30; CDR3aa: CAWSVGGGYTF
d_gene: -; j_gene: TRBJ1-5; abundance: -; len: 15; v_gene: TRBV2; CDR3aa: CASNYARDINQPQHF
d_gene: -; j_gene: TRBJ1-5; abundance: -; len: 14; v_gene: TRBV10-3; CDR3aa: CAISESTERQPQHF
d_gene: -; j_gene: TRBJ1-1; abundance: -; len: 10; v_gene: TRBV29-1; CDR3aa: CSVQHTEAFF
d_gene: TRBD2; j_gene: TRBJ2-7; abundance: -; len: 15; v_gene: TRBV7-2; CDR3aa: CASSADAGVTGEQYF
d_gene: TRBD1; j_gene: TRBJ2-5; abundance: -; len: 14; v_gene: TRBV9; CDR3aa: CASSSGTGKETQYF
d_gene: -; j_gene: TRBJ2-3; abundance: -; len: 15; v_gene: TRBV7-9; CDR3aa: CASSLWGRSTDTQYF
d_gene: -; j_gene: TRBJ1-2; abundance: -; len: 13; v_gene: TRBV6-5; CDR3aa: CASRDRDSYGYTF
d_gene: -; j_gene: TRBJ2-5; abundance: -; len: 13; v_gene: TRBV2; CDR3aa: CASSERDQETQYF
d_gene: TRBD1; j_gene: TRBJ2-1; abundance: -; len: 15; v_gene: TRBV6-1; CDR3aa: CASRVEGAPYNEQFF
d_gene: -; j_gene: TRBJ2-3; abundance: -; len: 22; v_gene: TRBV19; CDR3aa: CASSTQTAGPVFGSEATDTQYF
d_gene: -; j_gene: TRBJ1-6; abundance: -; len: 13; v_gene: TRBV28; CDR3aa: CASSFGVTSPLHF
d_gene: -; j_gene: TRBJ2-7; abundance: -; len: 12; v_gene: TRBV28; CDR3aa: CASSFPRGEQYF
d_gene: -; j_gene: TRBJ1-1; abundance: -; len: 14; v_gene: TRBV28; CDR3aa: CASSRSGVWAEAFF
d_gene: -; j_gene: TRBJ2-1; abundance: -; len: 11; v_gene: TRBV30; CDR3aa: CAWSELNEQFF
d_gene: -; j_gene: TRBJ2-1; abundance: once; len: 12; v_gene: TRBV30; CDR3aa: CAWSAGGNEQFF
d_gene: -; j_gene: TRBJ2-6; abundance: few; len: 17; v_gene: TRBV6-4; CDR3aa: CASSDTGQESGANVLTF
d_gene: -; j_gene: TRBJ2-3; abundance: -; len: 16; v_gene: TRBV5-6; CDR3aa: CASSQVVGGYTDTQYF
d_gene: -; j_gene: TRBJ2-1; abundance: once; len: 17; v_gene: TRBV1; CDR3aa: CTSSQELLAGGHNEQFF
d_gene: TRBD1; j_gene: TRBJ2-5; abundance: -; len: 16; v_gene: TRBV10-2; CDR3aa: CASSETGTGGLGTQYF
d_gene: TRBD2; j_gene: TRBJ2-3; abundance: -; len: 14; v_gene: TRBV10-3; CDR3aa: CAISEAGGTDTQYF
d_gene: -; j_gene: TRBJ1-3; abundance: -; len: 15; v_gene: TRBV5-1; CDR3aa: CASSRDSPAKNTIYF
d_gene: TRBD2; j_gene: TRBJ2-3; abundance: -; len: 18; v_gene: TRBV13; CDR3aa: CASSLALGLAPTTDTQYF